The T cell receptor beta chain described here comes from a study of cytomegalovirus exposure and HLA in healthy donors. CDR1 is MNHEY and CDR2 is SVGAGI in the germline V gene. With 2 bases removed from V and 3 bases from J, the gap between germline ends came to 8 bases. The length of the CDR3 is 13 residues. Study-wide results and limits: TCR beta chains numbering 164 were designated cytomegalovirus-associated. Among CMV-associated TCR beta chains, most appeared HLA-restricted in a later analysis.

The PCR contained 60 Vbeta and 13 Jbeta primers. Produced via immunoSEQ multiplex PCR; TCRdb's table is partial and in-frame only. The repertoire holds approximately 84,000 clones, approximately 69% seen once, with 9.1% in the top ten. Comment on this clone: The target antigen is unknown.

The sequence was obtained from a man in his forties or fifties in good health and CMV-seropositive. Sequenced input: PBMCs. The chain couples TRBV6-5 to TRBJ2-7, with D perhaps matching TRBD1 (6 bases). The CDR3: CASSYRGNYEQYF. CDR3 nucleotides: TGTGCCAGCAGTTACAGGGGGAACTACGAGCAGTACTTC.